This T cell receptor beta chain was recovered during a study of CD8 T cell repertoires and HIV-1 epitope variants. In its sample, this clone was seen a few times. Antigen unknown. The J segment lost 5 bases and the V segment lost 3 bases, leaving 6 bases of the junction unmatched. The germline CDR1 and CDR2 sequences are SGHTA and FQGTGA. The CDR3 covers 15 residues. Libraries were prepared by immunoSEQ multiplex PCR; TCRdb keeps only in-frame clonotypes and omits some of them. The sample lists around 6,100 clones; approximately 70% were seen once. J is TRBJ1-1 and V is TRBV7-3, with TRBD1 matching 10 bases. Source material: cultured CD8+ T cells derived from PBMCs. This receptor was taken from a male donor with HIV. The CDR3 sequence is CASSLTGGVGTEAFF. CDR3 bases: TGTGCCAGCAGCTTGACAGGGGGCGTTGGGACTGAAGCTTTCTTT.